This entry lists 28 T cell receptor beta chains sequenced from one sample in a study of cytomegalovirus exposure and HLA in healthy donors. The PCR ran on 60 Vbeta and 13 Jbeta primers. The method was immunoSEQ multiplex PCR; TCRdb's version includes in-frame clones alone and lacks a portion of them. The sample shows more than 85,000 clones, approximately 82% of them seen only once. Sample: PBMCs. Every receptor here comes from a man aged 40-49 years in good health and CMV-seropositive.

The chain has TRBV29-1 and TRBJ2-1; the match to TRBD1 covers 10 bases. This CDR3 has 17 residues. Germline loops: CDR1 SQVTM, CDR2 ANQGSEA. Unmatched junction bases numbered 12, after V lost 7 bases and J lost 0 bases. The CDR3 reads CSAPGDRGDSSYNEQFF. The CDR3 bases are TGCAGCGCCCCGGGGGACAGGGGTGACAGCTCCTACAATGAGCAGTTCTTC.

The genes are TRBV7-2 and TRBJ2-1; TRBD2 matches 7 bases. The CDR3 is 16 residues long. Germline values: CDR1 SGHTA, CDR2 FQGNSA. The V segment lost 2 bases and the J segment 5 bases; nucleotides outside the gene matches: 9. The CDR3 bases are TGTGCCAGCAGCTTACATCCCGGGACTATTAACAATGAGCAGTTCTTC. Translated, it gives CASSLHPGTINNEQFF.

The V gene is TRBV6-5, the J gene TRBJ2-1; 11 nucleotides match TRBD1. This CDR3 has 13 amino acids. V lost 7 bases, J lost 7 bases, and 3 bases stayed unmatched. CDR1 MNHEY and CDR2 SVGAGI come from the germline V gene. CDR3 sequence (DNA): TGTGCCAGCAACCGGGACAGGGGGAATGAGCAGTTCTTC. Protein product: CASNRDRGNEQFF.

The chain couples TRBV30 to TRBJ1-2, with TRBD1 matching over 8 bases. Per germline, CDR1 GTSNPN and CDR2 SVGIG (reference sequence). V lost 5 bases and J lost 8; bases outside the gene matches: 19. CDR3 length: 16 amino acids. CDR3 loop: CAWGLTRDRTSGGYTF. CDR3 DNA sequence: TGTGCCTGGGGACTAACCCGGGACAGGACCTCTGGGGGCTACACCTTC.

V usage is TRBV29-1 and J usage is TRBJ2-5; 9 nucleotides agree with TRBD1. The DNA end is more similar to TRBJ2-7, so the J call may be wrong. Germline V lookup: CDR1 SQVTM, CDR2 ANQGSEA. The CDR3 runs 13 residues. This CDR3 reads CSVSGTGQTEQYF. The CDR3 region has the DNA TGCAGCGTTTCCGGGACAGGGCAAACCGAGCAGTACTTC.

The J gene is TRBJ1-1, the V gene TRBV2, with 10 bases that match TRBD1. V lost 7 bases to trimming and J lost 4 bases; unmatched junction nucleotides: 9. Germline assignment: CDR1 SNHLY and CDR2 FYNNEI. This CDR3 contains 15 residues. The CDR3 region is CASIQWDRGGTEAFF. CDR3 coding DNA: TGTGCCAGCATTCAATGGGACAGGGGAGGCACTGAAGCTTTCTTT.

CDR3 bases: TGTGCCAGCAGCCGACTAGCGGACATCACAGATACGCAGTATTTT. Encoded protein: CASSRLADITDTQYF. The genes are TRBV11-2 and TRBJ2-3; 9 bases fit TRBD2. Trimming removed 5 bases from V and 2 bases from J; junction bases left unmatched: 5. Per germline, CDR1 SGHAT and CDR2 FQNNGV. This CDR3 region has 15 residues.

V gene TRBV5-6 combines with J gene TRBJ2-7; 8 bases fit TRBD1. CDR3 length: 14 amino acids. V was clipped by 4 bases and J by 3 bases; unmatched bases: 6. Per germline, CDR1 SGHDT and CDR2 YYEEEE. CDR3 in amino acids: CASSIGTGIYEQYF. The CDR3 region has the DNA TGTGCCAGCAGCATCGGGACAGGTATCTACGAGCAGTACTTC. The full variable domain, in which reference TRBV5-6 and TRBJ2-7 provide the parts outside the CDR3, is DAGVTQSPTHLIKTRGQQVTLRCSPKSGHDTVSWYQQALGQGPQFIFQYYEEEERQRGNFPDRFSGHQFPNYSSELNVNALLLGDSALYLCASSIGTGIYEQYFGPGTRLTVT.

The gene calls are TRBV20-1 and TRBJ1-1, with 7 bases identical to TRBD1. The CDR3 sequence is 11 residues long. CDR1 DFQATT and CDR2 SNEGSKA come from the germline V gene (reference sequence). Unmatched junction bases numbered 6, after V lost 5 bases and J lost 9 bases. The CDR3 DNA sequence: TGCAGTGCTCCGGAGGGGGCACAAGCTTTCTTT. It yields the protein CSAPEGAQAFF.

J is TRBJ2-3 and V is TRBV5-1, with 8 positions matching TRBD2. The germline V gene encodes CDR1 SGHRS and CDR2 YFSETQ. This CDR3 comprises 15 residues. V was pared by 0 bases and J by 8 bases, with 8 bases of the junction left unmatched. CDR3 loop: CASSLGSGTGSTQYF. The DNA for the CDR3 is TGCGCCAGCAGCTTGGGTAGCGGGACCGGTTCTACGCAGTATTTT.

The CDR3 here is CATSRVLTSGSLGVYNEQFF. Written as DNA, the CDR3 is TGTGCCACCAGCAGAGTCCTGACTAGCGGGAGCCTGGGAGTCTACAATGAGCAGTTCTTC. The V and J genes are TRBV15 and TRBJ2-1; 12 bases match TRBD2. Losses at the gene ends were 1 base for V and 3 bases for J; bases not matched to a gene: 13. The CDR3 has 20 residues. Germline loops: CDR1 LNHNV, CDR2 YYDKDF (reference sequence).

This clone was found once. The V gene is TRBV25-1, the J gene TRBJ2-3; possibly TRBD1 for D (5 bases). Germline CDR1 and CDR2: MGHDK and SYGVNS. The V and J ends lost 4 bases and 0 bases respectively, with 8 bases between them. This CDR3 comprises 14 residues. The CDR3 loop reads CASSVTASTDTQYF. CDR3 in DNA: TGTGCCAGCAGTGTGACAGCTAGCACAGATACGCAGTATTTT.

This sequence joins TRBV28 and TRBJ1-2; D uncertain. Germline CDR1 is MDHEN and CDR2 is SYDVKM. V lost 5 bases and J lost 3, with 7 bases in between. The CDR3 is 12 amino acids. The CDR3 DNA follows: TGTGCCAGCAGTCCGGGATACTATGGCTACACCTTC. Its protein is CASSPGYYGYTF.

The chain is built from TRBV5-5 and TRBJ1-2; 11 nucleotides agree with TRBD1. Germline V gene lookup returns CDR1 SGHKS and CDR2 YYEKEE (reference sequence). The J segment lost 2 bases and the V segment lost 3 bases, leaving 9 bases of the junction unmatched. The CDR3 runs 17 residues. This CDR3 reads CASSWGRDRGINYGYTF. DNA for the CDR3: TGTGCCAGCAGCTGGGGGCGGGACAGGGGGATAAACTATGGCTACACCTTC.

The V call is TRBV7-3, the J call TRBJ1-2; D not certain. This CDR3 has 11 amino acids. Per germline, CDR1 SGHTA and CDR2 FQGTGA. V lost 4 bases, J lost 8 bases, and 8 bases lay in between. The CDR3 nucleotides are TGTGCCAGCAGCTCCTCTAGGGGCTACACCTTC. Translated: CASSSSRGYTF.

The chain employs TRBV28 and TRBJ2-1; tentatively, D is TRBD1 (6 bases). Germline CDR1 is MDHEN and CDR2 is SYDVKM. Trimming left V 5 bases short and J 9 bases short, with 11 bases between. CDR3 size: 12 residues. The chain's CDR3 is CASSQVGGEQFF. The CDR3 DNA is TGTGCCAGCAGTCAAGTAGGGGGTGAGCAGTTCTTC.

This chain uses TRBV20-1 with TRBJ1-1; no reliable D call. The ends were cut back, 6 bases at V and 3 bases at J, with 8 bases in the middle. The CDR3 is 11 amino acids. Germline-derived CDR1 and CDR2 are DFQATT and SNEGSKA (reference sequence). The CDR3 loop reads CSAVTDTEAFF. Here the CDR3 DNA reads TGCAGTGCCGTCACGGACACTGAAGCTTTCTTT.

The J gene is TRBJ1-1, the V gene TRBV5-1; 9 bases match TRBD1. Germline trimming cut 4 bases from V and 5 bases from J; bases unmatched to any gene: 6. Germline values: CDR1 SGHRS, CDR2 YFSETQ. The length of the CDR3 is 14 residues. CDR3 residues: CASSPGQGSTEAFF. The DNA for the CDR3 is TGCGCCAGCAGCCCTGGACAGGGGAGTACTGAAGCTTTCTTT. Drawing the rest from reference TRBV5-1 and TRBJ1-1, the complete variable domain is KAGVTQTPRYLIKTRGQQVTLSCSPISGHRSVSWYQQTPGQGLQFLFEYFSETQRNKGNFPGRFSGRQFSNSRSEMNVSTLELGDSALYLCASSPGQGSTEAFFGQGTRLTVV.

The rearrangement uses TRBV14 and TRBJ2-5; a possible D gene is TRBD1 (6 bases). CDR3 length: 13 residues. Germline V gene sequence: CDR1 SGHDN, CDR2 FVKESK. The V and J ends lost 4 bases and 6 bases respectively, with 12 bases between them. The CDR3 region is CASSPDRSKTQYF. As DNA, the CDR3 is TGTGCCAGCAGCCCAGACAGGTCTAAGACCCAGTACTTC.

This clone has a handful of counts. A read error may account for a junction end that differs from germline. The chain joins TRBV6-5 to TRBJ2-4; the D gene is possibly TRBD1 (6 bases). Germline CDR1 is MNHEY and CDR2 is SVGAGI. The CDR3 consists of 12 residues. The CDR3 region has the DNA TGTGCCAGCAGTGACAGGCAAAACAGTCAGTACTTC. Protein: CASSDRQNSQYF.

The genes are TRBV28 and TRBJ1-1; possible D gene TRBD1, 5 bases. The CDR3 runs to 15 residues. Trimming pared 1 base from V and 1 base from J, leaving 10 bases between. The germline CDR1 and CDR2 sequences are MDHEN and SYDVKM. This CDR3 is CASSLSQGWNTEAFF. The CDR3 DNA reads TGTGCCAGCAGTTTATCCCAGGGATGGAACACTGAAGCTTTCTTT. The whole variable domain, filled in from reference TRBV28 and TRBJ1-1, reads DVKVTQSSRYLVKRTGEKVFLECVQDMDHENMFWYRQDPGLGLRLIYFSYDVKMKEKGDIPEGYSVSREKKERFSLILESASTNQTSMYLCASSLSQGWNTEAFFGQGTRLTVV.

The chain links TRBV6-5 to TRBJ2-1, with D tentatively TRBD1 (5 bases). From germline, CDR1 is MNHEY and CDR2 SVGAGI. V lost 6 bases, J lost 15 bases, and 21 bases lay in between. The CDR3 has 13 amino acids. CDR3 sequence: CASREGDTGFRFF. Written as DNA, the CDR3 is TGTGCCAGCAGGGAAGGGGATACAGGTTTTCGGTTCTTC.

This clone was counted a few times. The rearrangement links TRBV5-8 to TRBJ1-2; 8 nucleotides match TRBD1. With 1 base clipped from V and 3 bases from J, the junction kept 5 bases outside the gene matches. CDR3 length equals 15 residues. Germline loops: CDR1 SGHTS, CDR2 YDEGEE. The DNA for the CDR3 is TGTGCCAGCAGCTTGCCTGGACAGGGAGACTATGGCTACACCTTC. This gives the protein CASSLPGQGDYGYTF.

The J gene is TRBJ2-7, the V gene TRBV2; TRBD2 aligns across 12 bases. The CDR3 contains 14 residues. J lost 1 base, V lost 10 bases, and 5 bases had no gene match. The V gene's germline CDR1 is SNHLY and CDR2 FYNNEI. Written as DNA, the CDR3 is TGTGCCACCGGGACTAGCGGGCTATCCTACGAGCAGTACTTC. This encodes CATGTSGLSYEQYF.

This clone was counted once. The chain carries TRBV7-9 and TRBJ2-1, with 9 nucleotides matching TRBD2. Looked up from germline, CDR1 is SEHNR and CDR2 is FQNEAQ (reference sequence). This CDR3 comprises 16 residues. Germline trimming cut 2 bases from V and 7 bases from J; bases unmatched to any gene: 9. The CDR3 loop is CASSLRVSGSWNEQFF. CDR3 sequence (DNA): TGTGCCAGCAGCTTAAGAGTTAGCGGGAGTTGGAATGAGCAGTTCTTC.

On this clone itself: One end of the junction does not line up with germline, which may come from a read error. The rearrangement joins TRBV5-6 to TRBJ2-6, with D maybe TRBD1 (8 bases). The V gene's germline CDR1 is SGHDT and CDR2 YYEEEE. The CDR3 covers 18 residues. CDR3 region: CASSSGTGYRRGANGLTF. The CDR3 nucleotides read TGTGCCAGCAGCTCCGGGACAGGTTATCGCCGGGGGGCCAACGGCCTGACTTTC.

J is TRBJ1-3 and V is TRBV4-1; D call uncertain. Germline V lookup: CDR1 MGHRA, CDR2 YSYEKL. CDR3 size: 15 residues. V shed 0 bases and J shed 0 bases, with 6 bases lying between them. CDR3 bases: TGCGCCAGCAGCCAAGATCCCAGCTCTGGAAACACCATATATTTT. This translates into CASSQDPSSGNTIYF.

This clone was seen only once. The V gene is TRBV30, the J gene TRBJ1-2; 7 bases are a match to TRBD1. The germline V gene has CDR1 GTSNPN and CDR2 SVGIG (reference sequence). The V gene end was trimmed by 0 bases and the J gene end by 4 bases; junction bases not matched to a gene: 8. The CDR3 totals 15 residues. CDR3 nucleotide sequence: TGTGCCTGGAGTGTCAAGGGGGCTTTGGGCTATGGCTACACCTTC. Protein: CAWSVKGALGYGYTF.